A single sample gave rise to the 17 T cell receptor beta chains below, sequenced in a study of blood T cells in healthy people across ages. Primers used in a second PCR of about 7 to 11 cycles were a sample-barcoded 5' primer and a J-beta primer mix. Each CDR3 protein gets one entry after TCRdb re-called the 5' RACE reads with MiXCR. The data show about 600,000 distinct CDR3 sequences, with around half seen just once and around 23% held by the top ten. What was sequenced was blood. Source of these receptors: a man older than 75 in good health.

A single count supports this clonotype. V and J are TRBV20-1 and TRBJ1-4; TRBD1 is a possible D gene (6 bases). V was shortened by 5 bases and J by 4 bases, with 11 bases between the two germline ends. Per germline, CDR1 DFQATT and CDR2 SNEGSKA (reference sequence). The CDR3 extends over 13 amino acids. The CDR3 DNA sequence: TGCAGTGCTTCAAGGACAGTTAATGAAAAACTGTTTTTT. Its translation is CSASRTVNEKLFF.

Note on this clonotype: This may arise from a read error, as a much more abundant clone is one base away. The rearrangement uses TRBV7-9 and TRBJ2-7, with 10 positions matching TRBD1. The CDR3 contains 15 residues. Germline loops: CDR1 SEHNR, CDR2 FQNEAQ (reference sequence). With 6 bases clipped from V and 6 bases from J, the junction kept 11 bases outside the gene matches. This CDR3 reads CASRLSGTGVCEQYF. The CDR3 nucleotides are TGTGCCAGCAGACTGTCCGGGACAGGGGTGTGCGAGCAGTACTTC.

This clonotype was picked up many times. The rearrangement joins TRBV6-6 to TRBJ2-3; no firm D call. Trimming pared 6 bases from V and 7 bases from J, leaving 20 bases between. The CDR3 is 15 amino acids. CDR1 is MNHNY and CDR2 is SVGAGI in the germline V gene (reference sequence). The CDR3 spells CASSLRAQTVNTQYF. CDR3 coding DNA: TGTGCCAGCAGCCTCCGGGCCCAGACTGTAAATACGCAGTATTTT.

The chain is built from TRBV20-1 and TRBJ1-1; 8 bases agree with TRBD1. CDR1 and CDR2 from the germline V gene are DFQATT and SNEGSKA (reference sequence). V lost 1 base to trimming and J lost 6 bases; unmatched junction nucleotides: 19. The CDR3 covers 18 residues. For the CDR3, the DNA is TGCAGTGCTAGAGTTACGTATCTGACAGGGGCACACACGGCTGAAGCTTTCTTT. This gives the protein CSARVTYLTGAHTAEAFF.

The CDR3 DNA follows: TGTGCCAGCAGCCAGCCAAAGGGGTTCAAGTTCTTC. This codes for CASSQPKGFKFF. The chain links TRBV3-1 to TRBJ2-1; tentative D call: TRBD1 (5 bases). The CDR3 length is 12 residues. V lost 3 bases and J 14 bases, leaving 14 bases between the germline ends. Germline loops: CDR1 LGHDT, CDR2 YNNKEL (reference sequence).

The V and J genes are TRBV20-1 and TRBJ2-5; weak D call: TRBD1 (5 bases). The CDR3 extends over 15 amino acids. V was clipped by 0 bases and J by 11 bases, with 22 bases between them. Germline CDR1 is DFQATT and CDR2 is SNEGSKA (reference sequence). The CDR3 DNA is TGCAGTGCTAGAGATCCACTAACTCTTAGGGGTGAGCAGTACTTC. It is translated as CSARDPLTLRGEQYF.

The J gene is TRBJ1-5, the V gene TRBV20-1; TRBD1 might be the D (5 bases). The CDR3 runs to 14 residues. Germline V CDR1 and CDR2: DFQATT, SNEGSKA (reference sequence). Between the trimmed V and J ends, which lost 1 base and 7 bases, there was a span of 14 bases. The CDR3 loop reads CSARGGVGIQPQHF. The CDR3 region has the DNA TGCAGTGCTAGAGGAGGGGTGGGTATACAGCCCCAGCATTTT.

J is TRBJ2-7 and V is TRBV11-2, with TRBD2 matching over 8 bases. The trim removed 7 bases at V and 7 bases at J, leaving 15 bases unmatched. Germline CDR1 reads SGHAT; CDR2 reads FQNNGV. The CDR3 has 15 residues. The CDR3 DNA sequence: TGTGCCAGCATGTCCTTTAGCGGGGTCCCCAATGAGCAGTACTTC. Its translation is CASMSFSGVPNEQYF.

This rearrangement joins TRBV13 to TRBJ2-2; no definite D call. The germline V and J ends were trimmed by 3 bases and 0 bases, with 2 bases remaining between them. The CDR3 spans 13 residues. CDR1 and CDR2 (germline): PRHDT, FYEKMQ (reference sequence). Here the CDR3 reads CASSFSNTGELFF. As DNA, the CDR3 is TGTGCCAGCAGCTTCTCGAACACCGGGGAGCTGTTTTTT.

This clonotype was counted at least ten times. This sequence joins TRBV6-6 and TRBJ1-5; TRBD1 matches at 8 bases. The CDR3 runs to 14 residues. J was trimmed by 6 bases and V by 4 bases; bases with no gene match: 5. Germline V CDR1 and CDR2: MNHNY, SVGAGI (reference sequence). The CDR3 protein is CASSSTGGSQPQHF. In nucleotides, the CDR3 is TGTGCCAGCAGTTCCACAGGGGGAAGTCAGCCCCAGCATTTT.

The sample holds many counts of this clonotype. V gene TRBV6-6 combines with J gene TRBJ2-3; TRBD2 matches at 13 bases. The germline gives CDR1 MNHNY, CDR2 SVGAGI (reference sequence). The ends lost 0 bases at V and 6 bases at J; junction bases unmatched: 6. CDR3 length: 17 amino acids. Here the CDR3 reads CASSYSPGTSGTDTQYF. The CDR3, as DNA: TGTGCCAGCAGTTACTCGCCCGGGACTAGCGGGACCGATACGCAGTATTTT.

V is TRBV7-9 and J is TRBJ1-5, with TRBD1 identical over 9 bases. This CDR3 comprises 16 residues. Germline V gene lookup returns CDR1 SEHNR and CDR2 FQNEAQ (reference sequence). Germline trimming cut 5 bases from V and 3 bases from J; bases unmatched to any gene: 8. CDR3 DNA: TGTGCCAGCAGCGTTCCTTTACAGGGGGCCAATCAGCCCCAGCATTTT. Its translation: CASSVPLQGANQPQHF.

This clonotype was detected a few times. V gene TRBV20-1 combines with J gene TRBJ2-1, with 15 bases matching TRBD2. The CDR3 runs 16 residues. Germline values: CDR1 DFQATT, CDR2 SNEGSKA (reference sequence). The V gene end was trimmed by 5 bases and the J gene end by 2 bases; junction bases not matched to a gene: 4. The chain's CDR3 is CSAWTSGRATYNEQFF. The DNA for the CDR3 is TGCAGTGCTTGGACTAGCGGGAGGGCCACCTACAATGAGCAGTTCTTC.

This clonotype was counted between two and nine times. The V and J genes are TRBV10-3 and TRBJ2-3; 14 nucleotides match TRBD2. After removal of 4 bases from V and 2 bases from J, the junction contained 5 bases not matched to a gene. The CDR3 contains 17 residues. Germline V lookup: CDR1 ENHRY, CDR2 SYGVKD. The CDR3 is CAISGTSGGLVTDTQYF. DNA for the CDR3: TGTGCCATCAGTGGGACTAGCGGGGGGCTCGTCACAGATACGCAGTATTTT.

The chain uses TRBV12-3 or TRBV12-4 and TRBJ2-1; 8 positions agree with TRBD2. The CDR3 contains 18 residues. After removal of 6 bases from V and 6 bases from J, the junction contained 19 bases not matched to a gene. The CDR3 nucleotides are TGTGCCAGCAGCCGGGGGGGTTTATCAGGGTCAGGAGGCAATGAGCAGTTCTTC. Its translation: CASSRGGLSGSGGNEQFF.

This clonotype occurred a few times. The rearrangement links TRBV21-1 to TRBJ2-5. TRBV21-1 is tagged as a pseudogene. CDR3 length equals 12 residues. The CDR3 sequence is CASSKAGKTQYF. CDR3 bases: TGTGCCAGCAGCAAAGCTGGCAAGACCCAGTACTTC.

As concerns this clonotype: Being one base from a much bigger clone, this may be a read error. The chain uses TRBV6-5 and TRBJ2-7; D is tentatively TRBD1 or TRBD2 (6 bases each). This CDR3 contains 15 residues. The germline CDR1 and CDR2 sequences are MNHEY and SVGAGI. The CDR3 is CAGSYSPGATYEQYF. The CDR3 nucleotides read TGTGCCGGCAGTTACTCGCCGGGGGCCACCTACGAGCAGTACTTC.